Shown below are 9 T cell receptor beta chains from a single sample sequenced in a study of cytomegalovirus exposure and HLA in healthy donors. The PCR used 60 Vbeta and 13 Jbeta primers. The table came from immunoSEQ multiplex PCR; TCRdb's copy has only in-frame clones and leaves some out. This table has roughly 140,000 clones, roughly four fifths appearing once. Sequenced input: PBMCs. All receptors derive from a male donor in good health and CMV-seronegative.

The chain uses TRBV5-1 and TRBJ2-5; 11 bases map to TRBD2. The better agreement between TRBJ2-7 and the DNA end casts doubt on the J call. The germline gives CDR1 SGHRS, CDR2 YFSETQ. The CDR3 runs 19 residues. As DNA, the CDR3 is TGCGCCAGCAGCTTGGCCGTCTCCCTAGCGGGAGGAGGCTCCTACGAGCAGTACTTC. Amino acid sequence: CASSLAVSLAGGGSYEQYF.

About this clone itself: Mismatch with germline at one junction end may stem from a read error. CDR3 in amino acids: CSSSLTAGTDTQYF. DNA for the CDR3: TGTTCCAGCAGCTTAACAGCGGGCACAGATACGCAGTATTTT. The chain links TRBV7-9 to TRBJ2-3, with D possibly being TRBD2 (5 bases). The CDR3 runs to 14 residues. Germline V gene data show CDR1 as SEHNR and CDR2 as FQNEAQ (reference sequence).

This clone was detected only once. CDR3: CASSLVGHLTYNEQFF. As DNA, the CDR3 is TGTGCCAGCAGCTTAGTCGGACATCTTACCTACAATGAGCAGTTCTTC. This rearrangement joins TRBV11-3 to TRBJ2-1; the D gene is possibly TRBD1 (5 bases). The V and J ends lost 1 base and 2 bases respectively, with 12 bases between them. Germline CDR1 reads SGHNT; CDR2 reads YENEEA. The CDR3 length is 16 residues.

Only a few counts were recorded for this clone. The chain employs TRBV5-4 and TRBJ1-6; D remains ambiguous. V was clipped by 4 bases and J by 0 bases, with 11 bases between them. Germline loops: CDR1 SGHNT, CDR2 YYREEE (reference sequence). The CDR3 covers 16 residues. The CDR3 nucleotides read TGTGCCAGCAGCCTCACAGCCAGCTCCTATAATTCACCCCTCCACTTT. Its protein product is CASSLTASSYNSPLHF.

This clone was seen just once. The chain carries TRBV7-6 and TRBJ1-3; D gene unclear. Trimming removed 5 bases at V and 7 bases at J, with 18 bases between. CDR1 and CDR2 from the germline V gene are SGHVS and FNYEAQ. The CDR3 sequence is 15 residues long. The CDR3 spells CASSPTWVPGNTIYF. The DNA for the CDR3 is TGTGCCAGCAGCCCGACGTGGGTGCCGGGGAACACCATATATTTT. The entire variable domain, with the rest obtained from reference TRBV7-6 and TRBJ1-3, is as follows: GAGVSQSPRYKVTKRGQDVALRCDPISGHVSLYWYRQALGQGPEFLTYFNYEAQQDKSGLPNDRFSAERPEGSISTLTIQRTEQRDSAMYRCASSPTWVPGNTIYFGEGSWLTVV.

For the CDR3, the DNA is TGCGCCAGCAGCTTGGGAGGGCAGGGGTATTGGGATGAGCAGTTCTTC. Residues: CASSLGGQGYWDEQFF. This rearrangement joins TRBV5-1 to TRBJ2-1; TRBD1 might be the D (6 bases). The CDR3 spans 16 residues. Trimming took 0 bases from V and 8 from J, leaving 18 bases between them. The germline gives CDR1 SGHRS, CDR2 YFSETQ.

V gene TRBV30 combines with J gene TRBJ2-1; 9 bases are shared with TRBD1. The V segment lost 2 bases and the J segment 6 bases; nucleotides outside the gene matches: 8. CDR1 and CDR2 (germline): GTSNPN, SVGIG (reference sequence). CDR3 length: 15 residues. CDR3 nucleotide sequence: TGTGCCTGGAGTATGGGACAGGGCAATGGCAATGAGCAGTTCTTC. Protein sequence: CAWSMGQGNGNEQFF.

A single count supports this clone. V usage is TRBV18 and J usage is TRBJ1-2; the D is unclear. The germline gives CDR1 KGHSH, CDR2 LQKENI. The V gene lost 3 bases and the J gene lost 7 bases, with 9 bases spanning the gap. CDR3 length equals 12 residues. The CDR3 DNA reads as TGTGCCAGCTCACCGGTCAGCGGTGGCTACACCTTC. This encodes CASSPVSGGYTF. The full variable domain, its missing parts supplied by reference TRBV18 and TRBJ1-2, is NAGVMQNPRHLVRRRGQEARLRCSPMKGHSHVYWYRQLPEEGLKFMVYLQKENIIDESGMPKERFSAEFPKEGPSILRIQQVVRGDSAAYFCASSPVSGGYTFGSGTRLTVV.

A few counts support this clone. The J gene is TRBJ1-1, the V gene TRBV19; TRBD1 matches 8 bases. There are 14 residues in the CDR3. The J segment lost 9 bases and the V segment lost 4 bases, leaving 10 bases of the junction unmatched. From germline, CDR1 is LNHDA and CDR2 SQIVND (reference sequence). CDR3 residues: CASSKRTGLSQAFF. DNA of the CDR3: TGTGCCAGTAGTAAGCGGACAGGGCTTTCACAAGCTTTCTTT.